This T cell receptor (beta chain) originates from a study of T cell changes during pregnancy in multiple sclerosis. The CDR3 sequence is 15 residues long. The germline V and J ends were trimmed by 5 bases and 0 bases, with 14 bases remaining between them. CDR1 is LNHDA and CDR2 is SQIVND in the germline V gene (reference sequence). TCRdb's copy holds only in-frame clones and misses some; the assay was immunoSEQ multiplex PCR. Among 35,000 to 50,000 clones listed, around four fifths were seen once. The specimen was CD4+ T cells from peripheral blood mononuclear cells, collected before pregnancy. The rearrangement joins TRBV19 to TRBJ2-7; TRBD1 is a possible D gene (5 bases). This clonotype was obtained from a female donor with multiple sclerosis, enrolled in a pregnancy study. Here the CDR3 DNA reads TGTGCCAGTAGTTCAATGACAGCGAGCTCCTACGAGCAGTACTTC. The encoded protein is CASSSMTASSYEQYF.